Shown below are 28 T cell receptor beta chains from a single sample sequenced in a study of T cells after yellow fever vaccination. TCRdb analysed the 5' RACE reads with MiXCR anew, one entry per CDR3 protein. The sample includes about 46,000 distinct CDR3 sequences, 5.5% to 8% of them seen just once. The specimen was PBMCs, either bulk or a sorted T-cell subset (CD4+, CD8+, memory, or dextramer-sorted; not recorded which), collected 45 days after the yellow fever booster vaccination. These TCRs come from a man aged 25 to 40 who received the YFV17D yellow fever vaccine.

This clonotype was recorded at least ten times. The chain is built from TRBV20-1 and TRBJ1-5; 9 nucleotides agree with TRBD1. Trimming removed 6 bases from V and 6 bases from J; junction bases left unmatched: 9. This CDR3 is 14 amino acids long. The germline gives CDR1 DFQATT, CDR2 SNEGSKA (reference sequence). CDR3 coding DNA: TGCAGTGCCCTGACAGGGGGTGGGAGTCAGCCCCAGCATTTT. Amino acid sequence: CSALTGGGSQPQHF.

This clonotype was counted a few times. The J gene is TRBJ2-5, the V gene TRBV7-7, with D perhaps matching TRBD2 (5 bases). Deletions cut 1 base from V and 5 bases from J, with 11 bases between. From germline, CDR1 is SSHAT and CDR2 FNYEAQ (reference sequence). This CDR3 comprises 14 residues. This CDR3 is CASSLGGVGETQYF. For the CDR3, the DNA is TGTGCCAGCAGCTTAGGGGGAGTGGGGGAGACCCAGTACTTC.

This clonotype was seen repeatedly, ten times or more. The chain links TRBV7-9 to TRBJ2-1, with D uncertain. Trimming removed 5 bases at V and 3 bases at J, with 20 bases between. This CDR3 has 17 amino acids. Looked up from germline, CDR1 is SEHNR and CDR2 is FQNEAQ (reference sequence). The CDR3 DNA is TGTGCCAGCAGCGCCCCCCGCCTACGGGCAGGCTACAATGAGCAGTTCTTC. The encoded protein is CASSAPRLRAGYNEQFF. The full variable domain, rest sourced from reference TRBV7-9 and TRBJ2-1, is DTGVSQNPRHKITKRGQNVTFRCDPISEHNRLYWYRQTLGQGPEFLTYFQNEAQLEKSRLLSDRFSAERPKGSFSTLEIQRTEQGDSAMYLCASSAPRLRAGYNEQFFGPGTRLTVL.

This clonotype appeared a few times. CDR3 in DNA: TGTGCCAGCAGGGGACTAGCGGGATCGGCAGATACGCAGTATTTT. Its translation is CASRGLAGSADTQYF. This rearrangement joins TRBV6-2 or TRBV6-3 to TRBJ2-3; TRBD2 agrees at 13 bases. The CDR3 has 15 amino acids. J gave up 4 bases and V 6 bases, and 4 bases lay outside the gene matches. Germline lookup yields CDR1 MNHEY and CDR2 SVGEGT.

This clonotype appeared many times. This chain joins TRBV4-3 and TRBJ2-2, with 7 bases identical to TRBD1. This CDR3 comprises 14 residues. Germline assignment: CDR1 LGHNA and CDR2 YSLEER. V dropped 0 bases and J dropped 7; count of bases not matched to a gene: 2. CDR3 loop: CASSQEQGNGELFF. For the CDR3, the DNA is TGCGCCAGCAGCCAAGAACAGGGGAACGGGGAGCTGTTTTTT.

V usage is TRBV10-3 and J usage is TRBJ1-4; D unresolved. Per the germline V gene, CDR1 is ENHRY and CDR2 is SYGVKD. Trimming took 2 bases from V and 8 from J, leaving 15 bases between them. The CDR3 has 15 amino acids. The CDR3 loop reads CAISEPTLGKEKLFF. In DNA, the CDR3 is TGTGCCATCAGTGAGCCGACCCTAGGAAAAGAAAAACTGTTTTTT.

This clonotype has just a few counts. The J gene is TRBJ2-1, the V gene TRBV7-2; D is perhaps TRBD1 (5 bases). This CDR3 region has 14 residues. CDR1 and CDR2 (germline): SGHTA, FQGNSA. Trimming shortened V by 8 bases and J by 9 bases, and 20 bases separated the two germline ends. Here the CDR3 reads CASDQGATRSEQFF. The CDR3 region has the DNA TGTGCCAGCGACCAGGGCGCTACGCGGAGTGAGCAGTTCTTC.

This clonotype was counted ten times or more. The J gene is TRBJ2-1, the V gene TRBV30, with TRBD2 identical over 9 bases. In germline, CDR1 is GTSNPN, CDR2 SVGIG (reference sequence). The CDR3 extends over 13 amino acids. V shed 3 bases, J shed 9 bases, and the junction held 6 bases outside the gene matches. CDR3 protein: CAWREREEGEQFF. The DNA of the CDR3 is TGTGCCTGGAGGGAGCGGGAGGAAGGTGAGCAGTTCTTC.

The sample holds many counts of this clonotype. This sequence joins TRBV2 and TRBJ2-2; D unresolved. V lost 7 bases and J lost 0, with 6 bases in between. This CDR3 spans 13 amino acids. The V gene's germline CDR1 is SNHLY and CDR2 FYNNEI. CDR3 loop: CASTRTNTGELFF. Here the CDR3 DNA reads TGTGCCAGCACTCGAACGAACACCGGGGAGCTGTTTTTT.

This clonotype was seen a few times. The chain couples TRBV5-1 to TRBJ2-3; 7 bases are shared with TRBD2. The CDR3 covers 18 residues. Trimming took 0 bases from V and 4 from J; bases not matched to a gene: 14. Germline V gene data show CDR1 as SGHRS and CDR2 as YFSETQ. The DNA of the CDR3 is TGCGCCAGCAGCTTGGCCAGTACTGGCGGGAGAAGCGCAGATACGCAGTATTTT. This codes for CASSLASTGGRSADTQYF.

This clonotype was recorded many times. CDR3 in amino acids: CSGSPIETQYF. The CDR3 DNA is TGCAGCGGATCTCCGATAGAGACCCAGTACTTC. The V call is TRBV29-1, the J call TRBJ2-5; no clear D gene. The V gene lost 7 bases and the J gene lost 4 bases, with 10 bases spanning the gap. Germline V lookup: CDR1 SQVTM, CDR2 ANQGSEA. This CDR3 is built from 11 residues.

The table lists this clonotype with a few counts. The CDR3 is CASSWPPGLANTGELFF. CDR3 nucleotides: TGCGCCAGCAGCTGGCCTCCGGGACTAGCGAACACCGGGGAGCTGTTTTTT. This chain uses TRBV5-1 with TRBJ2-2, with 8 positions matching TRBD2. V shed 3 bases and J 0 bases; nucleotides not matched to a gene: 7. Germline CDR1 and CDR2: SGHRS and YFSETQ. The CDR3 loop spans 17 amino acids.

At least ten counts were recorded for this clonotype. J is TRBJ1-5 and V is TRBV4-3; no reliable D call. V was shortened by 0 bases and J by 0 bases, with 12 bases between the two germline ends. The CDR3 is 17 residues long. CDR1 LGHNA and CDR2 YSLEER come from the germline V gene. Written as DNA, the CDR3 is TGCGCCAGCAGCCAAGACCCCCAGGCAGGTAGCAATCAGCCCCAGCATTTT. Translating it yields CASSQDPQAGSNQPQHF.

This clonotype came up many times. The rearrangement joins TRBV20-1 to TRBJ2-1; 8 bases are a match to TRBD2. The CDR3 spans 16 residues. J was trimmed by 7 bases and V by 0 bases; bases with no gene match: 11. The germline gives CDR1 DFQATT, CDR2 SNEGSKA (reference sequence). The CDR3 protein is CSARETFTSGRNEQFF. The DNA of the CDR3 is TGCAGTGCTAGAGAGACCTTCACTAGCGGTCGGAATGAGCAGTTCTTC.

There are a few counts of this clonotype. CDR3 region: CASSPPDSLQQFF. CDR3 coding DNA: TGTGCCAGCAGCCCCCCGGACTCCCTCCAGCAGTTCTTC. The genes are TRBV7-6 and TRBJ2-1; D is perhaps TRBD2 (5 bases). There are 13 residues in the CDR3. Germline V CDR1 and CDR2: SGHVS, FNYEAQ. V lost 5 bases, J lost 11 bases, and 16 bases lay in between.

The rearrangement links TRBV6-2 or TRBV6-3 to TRBJ1-5; 7 nucleotides match TRBD1. Germline lookup yields CDR1 MNHEY and CDR2 SVGEGT. V was clipped by 5 bases and J by 9 bases; unmatched bases: 16. This CDR3 has 16 residues. CDR3 sequence reads: CASSDRVVGPLWPQHF. The CDR3, as DNA: TGTGCCAGCAGTGACAGGGTAGTGGGCCCTCTTTGGCCCCAGCATTTT.

This clonotype was detected ten times or more. This chain connects TRBV12-3 or TRBV12-4 to TRBJ1-2; D is perhaps TRBD1 (6 bases). The V and J ends lost 7 bases and 4 bases respectively, with 10 bases between them. The CDR3 has 12 amino acids. CDR3 bases: TGTGCCAGCATCGGGGGCGGCTATGGCTACACCTTC. This codes for CASIGGGYGYTF.

This clonotype appeared a few times. The chain has TRBV5-5 and TRBJ2-4, with 10 bases aligning to TRBD2. The CDR3 extends over 17 amino acids. V lost 2 bases to trimming and J lost 8 bases; unmatched junction nucleotides: 13. Germline CDR1 SGHKS, CDR2 YYEKEE (reference sequence). CDR3 residues: CASSLVLAGTAADIQYF. CDR3 in DNA: TGTGCCAGCAGCTTAGTACTAGCGGGAACAGCGGCAGACATTCAGTACTTC.

This clonotype has only a few counts. The CDR3 DNA reads as TGTGCCAGCAGTAGACAGACAGCTAACTATGGCTACACCTTC. It codes for CASSRQTANYGYTF. The chain carries TRBV28 and TRBJ1-2, with D possibly TRBD1 on 5 matching bases. Germline V gene lookup returns CDR1 MDHEN and CDR2 SYDVKM. The CDR3 sequence is 14 residues long. Trimming removed 5 bases from V and 0 bases from J, with 10 bases in between.

This clonotype was found many times. The chain recombines TRBV18 with TRBJ1-5; D perhaps matches TRBD1 (6 bases). This CDR3 comprises 16 residues. Germline lookup yields CDR1 KGHSH and CDR2 LQKENI. The ends were cut back, 3 bases at V and 4 bases at J, with 16 bases in the middle. The CDR3 coding sequence is TGTGCCAGCTCACCTATAGGAGGGACACCAAATCAGCCCCAGCATTTT. Amino acids: CASSPIGGTPNQPQHF. Full variable domain (outside the CDR3, taken from reference TRBV18 and TRBJ1-5): NAGVMQNPRHLVRRRGQEARLRCSPMKGHSHVYWYRQLPEEGLKFMVYLQKENIIDESGMPKERFSAEFPKEGPSILRIQQVVRGDSAAYFCASSPIGGTPNQPQHFGDGTRLSIL.

This clonotype was recorded many times. The CDR3 spells CSAAGLINIQYF. The CDR3 DNA reads as TGCAGTGCTGCAGGACTGATAAACATTCAGTACTTC. The chain has TRBV20-1 and TRBJ2-4; weak D call: TRBD2 (5 bases). Trimming took 5 bases from V and 6 from J, leaving 11 bases between them. The CDR3 consists of 12 residues. The germline gives CDR1 DFQATT, CDR2 SNEGSKA (reference sequence).

At least ten counts were recorded for this clonotype. This rearrangement joins TRBV5-4 to TRBJ2-7; no reliable D call. CDR3 length: 13 residues. The V end lost 4 bases, the J end lost 3 bases, and 11 bases lay between the germline ends. From germline, CDR1 is SGHNT and CDR2 YYREEE (reference sequence). The CDR3, as DNA: TGTGCCAGCAGCCAAGACGGATACTACGAGCAGTACTTC. Residues: CASSQDGYYEQYF. The complete variable domain, with remaining parts taken from reference TRBV5-4 and TRBJ2-7, reads ETGVTQSPTHLIKTRGQQVTLRCSSQSGHNTVSWYQQALGQGPQFIFQYYREEENGRGNFPPRFSGLQFPNYSSELNVNALELDDSALYLCASSQDGYYEQYFGPGTRLTVT.

Ten or more counts support this clonotype. This sequence joins TRBV6-2 or TRBV6-3 and TRBJ1-1, with TRBD1 matching 7 bases. CDR3 length: 15 amino acids. V was clipped by 6 bases and J by 0 bases; unmatched bases: 7. Germline V CDR1 and CDR2: MNHEY, SVGEGT. The CDR3 is CASSLQTGVNTEAFF. The CDR3 coding sequence is TGTGCCAGCAGCCTCCAAACAGGGGTGAACACTGAAGCTTTCTTT.

V usage is TRBV7-2 and J usage is TRBJ2-7, with TRBD1 matching over 8 bases. V lost 2 bases to trimming and J lost 7 bases; unmatched junction nucleotides: 10. Germline V CDR1 and CDR2: SGHTA, FQGNSA. The CDR3 has 15 amino acids. The DNA for the CDR3 is TGTGCCAGCAGCTTAACTCGGGACAGGCCGGGGGAGCAGTACTTC. Encoded protein: CASSLTRDRPGEQYF.

This clonotype has just a few counts. The chain couples TRBV5-1 to TRBJ1-6; TRBD1 might be the D (6 bases). Trimming stripped 1 base from V and 5 bases from J, with 7 bases between. The CDR3 consists of 14 residues. CDR1 is SGHRS, CDR2 YFSETQ, per germline. In nucleotides, the CDR3 is TGCGCCAGCAGCTTGTCAGGGGATAATTCACCCCTCCACTTT. Its translation is CASSLSGDNSPLHF.

This clonotype was seen repeatedly, ten times or more. This chain links TRBV11-2 with TRBJ2-7, with D maybe TRBD2 (5 bases). The germline V gene encodes CDR1 SGHAT and CDR2 FQNNGV. The CDR3 totals 13 residues. Trimming removed 5 bases from V and 3 bases from J, with 11 bases in between. Here the CDR3 reads CASSPRTGYEQYF. The CDR3 DNA reads as TGTGCCAGCAGCCCGCGGACTGGCTACGAGCAGTACTTC.

This clonotype showed up many times. The V and J genes are TRBV12-3 or TRBV12-4 and TRBJ2-2, with TRBD1 as a possible D gene (6 bases). Trimming stripped 6 bases from V and 4 bases from J, with 18 bases between. CDR3 size: 16 residues. In DNA form, the CDR3 reads TGTGCCAGCAGATCCTCCGGGGACACCTTCACCGGGGAGCTGTTTTTT. Protein product: CASRSSGDTFTGELFF.

Many counts were recorded for this clonotype. The chain joins TRBV20-1 to TRBJ1-5, with TRBD1 matching over 7 bases. The CDR3 length is 14 residues. Per germline, CDR1 DFQATT and CDR2 SNEGSKA (reference sequence). Trimming took 3 bases from V and 3 from J; bases not matched to a gene: 5. In DNA form, the CDR3 reads TGCAGTGCTAGTAAACAGGGGAACAATCAGCCCCAGCATTTT. This encodes CSASKQGNNQPQHF.